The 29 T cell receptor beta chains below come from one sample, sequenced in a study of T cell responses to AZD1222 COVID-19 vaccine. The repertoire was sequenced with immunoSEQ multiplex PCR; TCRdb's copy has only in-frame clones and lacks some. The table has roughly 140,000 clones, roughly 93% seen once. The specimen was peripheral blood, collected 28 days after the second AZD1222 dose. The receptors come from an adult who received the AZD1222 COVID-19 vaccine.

The DNA of the CDR3 is TGTGCCAGCAGCCCGGGACTAGTCAGTAATGAGCAGTTCTTC. Its protein product is CASSPGLVSNEQFF. The chain combines TRBV5-6 with TRBJ2-1; TRBD2 matches at 8 bases. This CDR3 is built from 14 residues. V shed 4 bases and J 7 bases; nucleotides not matched to a gene: 7. Germline V gene lookup returns CDR1 SGHDT and CDR2 YYEEEE.

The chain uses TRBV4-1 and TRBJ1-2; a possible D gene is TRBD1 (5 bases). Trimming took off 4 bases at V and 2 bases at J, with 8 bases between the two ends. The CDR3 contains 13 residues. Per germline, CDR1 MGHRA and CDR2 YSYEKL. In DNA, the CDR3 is TGCGCCAGCAGCCCGACAGCAAACTATGGCTACACCTTC. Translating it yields CASSPTANYGYTF.

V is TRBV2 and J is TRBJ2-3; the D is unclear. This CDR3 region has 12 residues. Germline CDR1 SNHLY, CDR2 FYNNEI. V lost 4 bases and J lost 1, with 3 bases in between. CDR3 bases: TGTGCCAGCAGTGGGGGCACAGATACGCAGTATTTT. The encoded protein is CASSGGTDTQYF.

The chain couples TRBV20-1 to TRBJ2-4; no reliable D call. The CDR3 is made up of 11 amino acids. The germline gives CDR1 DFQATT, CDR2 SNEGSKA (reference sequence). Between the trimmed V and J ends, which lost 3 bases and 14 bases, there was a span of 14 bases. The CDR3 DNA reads TGCAGTGCTAGGTCCCCCGGTAGAGAGTACTTC. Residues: CSARSPGREYF.

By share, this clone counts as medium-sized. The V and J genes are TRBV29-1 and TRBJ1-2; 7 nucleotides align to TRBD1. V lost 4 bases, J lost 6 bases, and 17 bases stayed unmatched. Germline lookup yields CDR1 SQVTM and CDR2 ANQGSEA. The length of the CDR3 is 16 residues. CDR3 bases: TGCAGCGTTGGAGGTTTAGATTCAGGACAGGAGGATGGCTACACCTTC. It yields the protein CSVGGLDSGQEDGYTF.

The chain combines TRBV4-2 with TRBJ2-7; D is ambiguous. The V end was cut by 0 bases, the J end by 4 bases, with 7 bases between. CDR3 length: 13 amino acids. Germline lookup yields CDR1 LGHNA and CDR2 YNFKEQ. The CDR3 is CASSQESRYEQYF. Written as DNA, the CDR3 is TGTGCCAGCAGCCAAGAATCAAGATACGAGCAGTACTTC.

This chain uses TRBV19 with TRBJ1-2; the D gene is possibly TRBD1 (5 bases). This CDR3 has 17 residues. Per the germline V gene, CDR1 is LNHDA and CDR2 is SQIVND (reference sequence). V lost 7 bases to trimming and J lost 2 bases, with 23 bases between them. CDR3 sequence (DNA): TGTGCCAGTACCACCCCGGCGAAGGGGAGGAGGAACTATGGCTACACCTTC. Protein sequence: CASTTPAKGRRNYGYTF.

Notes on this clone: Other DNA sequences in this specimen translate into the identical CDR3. CDR3 coding DNA: TGTGCCAGCAGTGCCAACTATGGCTACACCTTC. Amino acids: CASSANYGYTF. J is TRBJ1-2 and V is TRBV25-1, with no clear D. Germline CDR1 reads MGHDK; CDR2 reads SYGVNS. With 4 bases removed from V and 2 bases from J, the gap between germline ends came to 2 bases. CDR3 length: 11 residues.

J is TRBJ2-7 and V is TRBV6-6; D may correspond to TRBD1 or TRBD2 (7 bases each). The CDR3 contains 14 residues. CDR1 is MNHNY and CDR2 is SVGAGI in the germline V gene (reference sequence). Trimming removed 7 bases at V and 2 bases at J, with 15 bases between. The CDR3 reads CASNRQGGPYEQYF. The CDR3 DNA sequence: TGTGCCAGCAATCGGCAGGGGGGGCCCTACGAGCAGTACTTC.

The CDR3 spells CASSQRDGTEAFF. As DNA, the CDR3 is TGCGCCAGCAGCCAAAGAGATGGGACTGAAGCTTTCTTT. The J gene is TRBJ1-1, the V gene TRBV4-1; no clear D. The CDR3 contains 13 residues. Trimming removed 2 bases at V and 5 bases at J, with 9 bases between. Per germline, CDR1 MGHRA and CDR2 YSYEKL.

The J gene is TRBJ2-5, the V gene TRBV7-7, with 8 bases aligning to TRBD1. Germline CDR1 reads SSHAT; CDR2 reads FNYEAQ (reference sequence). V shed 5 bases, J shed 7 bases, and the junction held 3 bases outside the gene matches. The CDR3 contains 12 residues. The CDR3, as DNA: TGTGCCAGCAGCGGACAGGGAGTGACCCAGTACTTC. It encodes CASSGQGVTQYF.

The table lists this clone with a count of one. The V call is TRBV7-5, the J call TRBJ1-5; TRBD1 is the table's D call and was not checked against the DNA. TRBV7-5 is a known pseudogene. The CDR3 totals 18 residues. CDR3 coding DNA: TGTGTCAGAAGCTTAGCCCGGTTAACAGGGAGACTCAATCAGCCCCAGCATTTT. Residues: CVRSLARLTGRLNQPQHF.

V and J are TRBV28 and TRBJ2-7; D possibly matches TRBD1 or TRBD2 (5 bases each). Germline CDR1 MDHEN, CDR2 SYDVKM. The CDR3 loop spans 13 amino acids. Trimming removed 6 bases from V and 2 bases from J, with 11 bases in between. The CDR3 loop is CASRPGLTYEQYF. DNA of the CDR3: TGTGCCAGCAGGCCGGGGCTAACCTACGAGCAGTACTTC.

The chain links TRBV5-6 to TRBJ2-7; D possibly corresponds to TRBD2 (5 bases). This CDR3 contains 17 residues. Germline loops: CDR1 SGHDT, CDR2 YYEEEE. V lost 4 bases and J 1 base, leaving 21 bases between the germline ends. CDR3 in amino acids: CASSPAFAWGVSYEQYF. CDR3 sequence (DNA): TGTGCCAGCAGCCCCGCTTTTGCCTGGGGAGTGTCCTACGAGCAGTACTTC.

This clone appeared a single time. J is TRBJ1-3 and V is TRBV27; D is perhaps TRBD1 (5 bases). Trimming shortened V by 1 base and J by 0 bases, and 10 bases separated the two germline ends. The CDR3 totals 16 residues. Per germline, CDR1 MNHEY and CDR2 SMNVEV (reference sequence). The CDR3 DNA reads TGTGCCAGCAGTTTATGGGGCGGAGACTCTGGAAACACCATATATTTT. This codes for CASSLWGGDSGNTIYF.

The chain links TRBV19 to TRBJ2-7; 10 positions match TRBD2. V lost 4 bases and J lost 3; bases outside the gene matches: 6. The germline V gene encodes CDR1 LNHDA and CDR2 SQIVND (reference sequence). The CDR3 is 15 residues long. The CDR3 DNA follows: TGTGCCAGTAGTACTAGCGGGGGCCACTTCTACGAGCAGTACTTC. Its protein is CASSTSGGHFYEQYF.

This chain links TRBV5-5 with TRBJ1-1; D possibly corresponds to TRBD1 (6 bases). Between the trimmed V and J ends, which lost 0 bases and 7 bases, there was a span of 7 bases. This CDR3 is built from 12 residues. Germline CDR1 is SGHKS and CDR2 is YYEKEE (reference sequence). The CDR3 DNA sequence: TGTGCCAGCAGCTTGGTGGACAGTGAAGCTTTCTTT. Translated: CASSLVDSEAFF.

The CDR3 DNA reads TGTGCCAGCAGCCAAGGGGGAGGCAAGGCCACCTTC. It yields the protein CASSQGGGKATF. The chain carries TRBV4-2 and TRBJ1-2; D unclear. Germline CDR1 reads LGHNA; CDR2 reads YNFKEQ. Trimming pared 1 base from V and 13 bases from J, leaving 13 bases between. CDR3 length: 12 residues.

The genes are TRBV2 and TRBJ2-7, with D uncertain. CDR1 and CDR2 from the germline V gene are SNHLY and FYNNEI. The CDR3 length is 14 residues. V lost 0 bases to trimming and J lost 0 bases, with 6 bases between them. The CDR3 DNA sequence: TGTGCCAGCAGTGAAGCGCTCAGCTCCTACGAGCAGTACTTC. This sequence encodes CASSEALSSYEQYF.

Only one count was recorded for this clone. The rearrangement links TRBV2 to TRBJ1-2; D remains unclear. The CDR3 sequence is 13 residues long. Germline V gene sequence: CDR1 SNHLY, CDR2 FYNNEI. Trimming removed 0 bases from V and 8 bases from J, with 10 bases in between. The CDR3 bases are TGTGCCAGCAGTGAAGCAGCATCGGGAGGCTACACCTTC. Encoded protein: CASSEAASGGYTF.

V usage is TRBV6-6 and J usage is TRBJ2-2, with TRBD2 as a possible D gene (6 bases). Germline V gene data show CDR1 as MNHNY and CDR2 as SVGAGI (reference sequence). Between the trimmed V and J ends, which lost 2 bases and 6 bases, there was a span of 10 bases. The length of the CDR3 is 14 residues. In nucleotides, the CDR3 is TGTGCCAGCAGTTACGGGGGAGGATCCGGGGAGCTGTTTTTT. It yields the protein CASSYGGGSGELFF.

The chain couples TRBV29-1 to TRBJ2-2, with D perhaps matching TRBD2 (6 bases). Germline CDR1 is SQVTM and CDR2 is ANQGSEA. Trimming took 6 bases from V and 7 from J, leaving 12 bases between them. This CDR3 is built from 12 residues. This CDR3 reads CSVRLGGGELFF. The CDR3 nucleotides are TGCAGCGTCCGACTGGGAGGCGGGGAGCTGTTTTTT.

CDR3 residues: CASSSGGRSGYTF. CDR3 in DNA: TGTGCCAGCAGTTCCGGGGGCCGTTCAGGCTACACCTTC. The V gene is TRBV12-3 or TRBV12-4, the J gene TRBJ1-2; D is possibly TRBD1 (6 bases). The CDR3 is made up of 13 amino acids. Between the trimmed V and J ends, which lost 4 bases and 8 bases, there was a span of 14 bases.

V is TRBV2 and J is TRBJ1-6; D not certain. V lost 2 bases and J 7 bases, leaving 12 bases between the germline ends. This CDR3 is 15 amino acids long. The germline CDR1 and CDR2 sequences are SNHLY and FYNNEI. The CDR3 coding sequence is TGTGCCAGCAGTGAACCGGGCCTAAAGAATTCACCCCTCCACTTT. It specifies CASSEPGLKNSPLHF.

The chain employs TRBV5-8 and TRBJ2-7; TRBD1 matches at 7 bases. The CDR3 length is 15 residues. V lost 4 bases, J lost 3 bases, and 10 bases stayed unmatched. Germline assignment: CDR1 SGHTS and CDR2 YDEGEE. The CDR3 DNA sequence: TGTGCCAGCAGCCCGAGACAGGGCAAGAGCTACGAGCAGTACTTC. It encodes CASSPRQGKSYEQYF.

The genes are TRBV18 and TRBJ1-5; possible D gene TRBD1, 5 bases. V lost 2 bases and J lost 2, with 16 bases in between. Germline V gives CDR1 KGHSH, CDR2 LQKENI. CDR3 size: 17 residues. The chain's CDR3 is CASSPARVSAGNQPQHF. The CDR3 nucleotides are TGTGCCAGCTCACCAGCCAGGGTGTCGGCTGGCAATCAGCCCCAGCATTTT. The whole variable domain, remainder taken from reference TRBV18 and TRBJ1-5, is NAGVMQNPRHLVRRRGQEARLRCSPMKGHSHVYWYRQLPEEGLKFMVYLQKENIIDESGMPKERFSAEFPKEGPSILRIQQVVRGDSAAYFCASSPARVSAGNQPQHFGDGTRLSIL.

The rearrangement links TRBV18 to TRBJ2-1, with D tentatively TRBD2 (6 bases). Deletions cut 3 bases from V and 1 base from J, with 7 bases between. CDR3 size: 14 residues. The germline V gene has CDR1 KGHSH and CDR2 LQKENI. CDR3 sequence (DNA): TGTGCCAGCTCACCCGCGGGATCCTACAATGAGCAGTTCTTC. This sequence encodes CASSPAGSYNEQFF.

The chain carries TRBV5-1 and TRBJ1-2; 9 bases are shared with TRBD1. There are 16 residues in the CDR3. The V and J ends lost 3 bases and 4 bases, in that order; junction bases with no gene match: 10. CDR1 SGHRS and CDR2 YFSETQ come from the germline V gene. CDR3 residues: CASSSPPGQGTYGYTF. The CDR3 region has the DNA TGCGCCAGCAGCTCCCCCCCGGGACAGGGTACCTATGGCTACACCTTC.

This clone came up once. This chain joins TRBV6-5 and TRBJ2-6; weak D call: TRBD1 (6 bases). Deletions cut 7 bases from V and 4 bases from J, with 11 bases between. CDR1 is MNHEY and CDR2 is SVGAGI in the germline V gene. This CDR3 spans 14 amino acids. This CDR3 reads CASNRERGANVLTF. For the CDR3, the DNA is TGTGCCAGCAACAGGGAACGCGGGGCCAACGTCCTGACTTTC.